One sample yielded the 27 T cell receptor beta chains listed below, sequenced in a study of long-term antiretroviral therapy in people with HIV. Sequencing used immunoSEQ v3.0 at survey level. Produced via immunoSEQ multiplex PCR; TCRdb's table is partial and in-frame only. The data show about 19,000 clones, 70% to 80% seen once. The specimen was unsorted PBMCs, collected at the start of antiretroviral therapy, before treatment. These receptors came from a man in his late teens or twenties with HIV.

The chain is built from TRBV6-1 and TRBJ2-1, with D possibly called TRBD1 or TRBD2 (5 bases each). This CDR3 is built from 13 residues. Germline loops: CDR1 MNHNS, CDR2 SASEGT. Between the trimmed V and J ends, which lost 2 bases and 9 bases, there was a span of 11 bases. The CDR3, as DNA: TGTGCCAGCAGTGAAAGATCTGGGGGTGAGCAGTTCTTC. Translated: CASSERSGGEQFF.

The V gene is TRBV5-8, the J gene TRBJ1-5; possibly TRBD1 for D (6 bases). Looked up from germline, CDR1 is SGHTS and CDR2 is YDEGEE. The CDR3 is 14 amino acids. V was trimmed by 0 bases and J by 6 bases, leaving 10 bases between them. The CDR3: CASSLGGRGQPQHF. The CDR3 nucleotides read TGTGCCAGCAGCTTGGGGGGCAGGGGTCAGCCCCAGCATTTT.

V usage is TRBV7-9 and J usage is TRBJ2-7; perhaps D is TRBD1 or TRBD2 (5 bases each). From germline, CDR1 is SEHNR and CDR2 FQNEAQ (reference sequence). CDR3 length equals 14 residues. V was pared by 4 bases and J by 4 bases, with 14 bases between. DNA for the CDR3: TGTGCCAGCAGCTCAAAGGGACGGCCTTACGAGCAGTACTTC. Translation: CASSSKGRPYEQYF.

V and J are TRBV7-2 and TRBJ2-7; TRBD2 matches at 7 bases. The CDR3 is 15 amino acids. V lost 5 bases and J lost 3; bases outside the gene matches: 10. Germline V gene sequence: CDR1 SGHTA, CDR2 FQGNSA. Here the CDR3 reads CASSALAGELYEQYF. The CDR3 DNA is TGTGCCAGCAGCGCGTTAGCGGGTGAACTCTACGAGCAGTACTTC.

Concerning this clone itself: An end of the junction differs from the germline gene, which may be a read error. This chain connects TRBV2 to TRBJ2-3, with D hard to call. Germline lookup yields CDR1 SNHLY and CDR2 FYNNEI. The CDR3 has 14 amino acids. The CDR3 sequence: CASREGVNTDTQYF. DNA of the CDR3: TGTGCCAGCAGAGAAGGCGTCAACACAGATACGCAGTATTTT.

As to this clone: Its ends do not fully match the called genes, so a read error is possible. The rearrangement links TRBV28 to TRBJ1-2, with D maybe TRBD1 (6 bases). Germline CDR1 reads MDHEN; CDR2 reads SYDVKM. The CDR3 spans 13 residues. In nucleotides, the CDR3 is TGTGCCAGCCGTTTAACAGGGACCGGCGGCTACACCTTC. Translating it yields CASRLTGTGGYTF.

Worth noting for this clone: Since no conserved phenylalanine or tryptophan closes the CDR3, a read error is the likely cause. The DNA is left out, because the CDR3 cannot be placed on it with certainty; the CDR3 is given as TCRdb lists it. The chain joins TRBV5-1 to TRBJ2-3; the listed D gene, TRBD2, was not tested against the DNA. CDR1 and CDR2 (germline): SGHRS, YFSETQ. With termini counted, the CDR3 has 11 amino acids. The CDR3: CAGSRDYLCLS.

The V gene is TRBV5-1, the J gene TRBJ2-3; 11 bases are a match to TRBD2. The germline V gene encodes CDR1 SGHRS and CDR2 YFSETQ. This CDR3 is built from 16 residues. V shed 0 bases and J 6 bases; nucleotides not matched to a gene: 6. The CDR3 loop is CASSLETSGSWDTQYF. CDR3 DNA: TGCGCCAGCAGCTTGGAAACTAGCGGGAGTTGGGATACGCAGTATTTT.

The J gene is TRBJ1-1, the V gene TRBV23-1; D is undetermined. TRBV23-1 is assigned to the ORF class and has an uncertain function. CDR3 length equals 17 residues. The germline V and J ends were trimmed by 0 bases and 7 bases, with 21 bases remaining between them. In nucleotides, the CDR3 is TGCGCCAGCAGTCAATCGACCTTTTGGCAGGTTTTCTATGAAGCTTTCTTT. It codes for CASSQSTFWQVFYEAFF.

The chain recombines TRBV11-1 with TRBJ2-1, with D tentatively TRBD2 (6 bases). V gave up 3 bases and J gave up 5 bases, with 26 bases separating them. CDR1 and CDR2 from the germline V gene are SGHAT and FQDESV (reference sequence). The CDR3 loop spans 19 amino acids. The CDR3 DNA follows: TGTGCCAGCAGCTTCAGGAGGGGCGGCACTGGCCCCTTACACAATGAGCAGTTCTTC. Residues: CASSFRRGGTGPLHNEQFF.

The rearrangement uses TRBV18 and TRBJ2-7; D is unresolved. Trimming removed 2 bases from V and 2 bases from J, with 10 bases in between. The length of the CDR3 is 14 residues. CDR1 KGHSH and CDR2 LQKENI come from the germline V gene. The CDR3 DNA is TGTGCCAGCTCACCAGTTCAACCCCCCTACGAGCAGTACTTC. It is translated as CASSPVQPPYEQYF. Full variable domain (remainder filled in from reference TRBV18 and TRBJ2-7): NAGVMQNPRHLVRRRGQEARLRCSPMKGHSHVYWYRQLPEEGLKFMVYLQKENIIDESGMPKERFSAEFPKEGPSILRIQQVVRGDSAAYFCASSPVQPPYEQYFGPGTRLTVT.

The gene calls are TRBV7-9 and TRBJ2-7, with 9 bases fitting TRBD2. The CDR3 has 17 residues. With 2 bases clipped from V and 4 bases from J, the junction kept 12 bases outside the gene matches. Germline-derived CDR1 and CDR2 are SEHNR and FQNEAQ (reference sequence). CDR3 DNA sequence: TGTGCCAGCAGCTTAAACGCGGGAGGGGGAAGTACGTACGAGCAGTACTTC. This translates into CASSLNAGGGSTYEQYF.

This chain uses TRBV10-2 with TRBJ2-7, with TRBD1 matching over 12 bases. CDR3 size: 15 residues. The J segment lost 5 bases and the V segment lost 3 bases, leaving 5 bases of the junction unmatched. CDR1 is WSHSY and CDR2 is SAAADI in the germline V gene. CDR3 sequence reads: CASSERGQGANEQYF. CDR3 DNA sequence: TGCGCCAGCAGTGAAAGGGGACAGGGGGCGAACGAGCAGTACTTC.

This chain uses TRBV29-1 with TRBJ2-5, with 8 bases fitting TRBD1. After removal of 6 bases from V and 2 bases from J, the junction contained 2 bases not matched to a gene. In germline, CDR1 is SQVTM, CDR2 ANQGSEA. The CDR3 has 12 amino acids. This CDR3 reads CSVGTGQETQYF. Written as DNA, the CDR3 is TGCAGCGTAGGGACAGGACAAGAGACCCAGTACTTC.

CDR3 residues: CASSFGTGDGNTEAFF. Written as DNA, the CDR3 is TGTGCCAGCAGTTTTGGGACAGGGGATGGGAACACTGAAGCTTTCTTT. V gene TRBV28 combines with J gene TRBJ1-1, with TRBD1 matching over 10 bases. Germline CDR1 is MDHEN and CDR2 is SYDVKM. The V segment lost 3 bases and the J segment 1 base; nucleotides outside the gene matches: 5. CDR3 size: 16 residues.

The rearrangement joins TRBV7-9 to TRBJ1-2; D ambiguous. The germline V and J ends were trimmed by 5 bases and 1 base, with 11 bases remaining between them. The CDR3 extends over 14 amino acids. Per the germline V gene, CDR1 is SEHNR and CDR2 is FQNEAQ (reference sequence). The CDR3 reads CASSHATLNYGYTF. CDR3 bases: TGTGCCAGCAGCCATGCGACGCTTAACTATGGCTACACCTTC.

This chain uses TRBV6-5 with TRBJ1-1, with a tentative D call TRBD1 (5 bases). Deletions cut 0 bases from V and 4 bases from J, with 15 bases between. From germline, CDR1 is MNHEY and CDR2 SVGAGI. The CDR3 extends over 16 amino acids. CDR3 region: CASSYSGTGLFTEAFF. Here the CDR3 DNA reads TGTGCCAGCAGTTACTCGGGAACAGGACTTTTCACTGAAGCTTTCTTT.

The chain employs TRBV6-5 and TRBJ1-2, with no clear D. The CDR3 contains 14 residues. Trimming left V 2 bases short and J 7 bases short, with 14 bases between. Germline loops: CDR1 MNHEY, CDR2 SVGAGI. The chain's CDR3 is CASSYDQRSSGYTF. In nucleotides, the CDR3 is TGTGCCAGCAGTTACGATCAGAGAAGTAGTGGCTACACCTTC.

V gene TRBV29-1 combines with J gene TRBJ1-1; TRBD1 matches at 7 bases. J was trimmed by 8 bases and V by 6 bases; bases with no gene match: 6. CDR1 and CDR2 (germline): SQVTM, ANQGSEA. The CDR3 totals 11 residues. The CDR3 sequence: CSVNRGGEAFF. CDR3 coding DNA: TGCAGCGTCAACAGGGGTGGGGAAGCTTTCTTT. Looking up the rest from reference TRBV29-1 and TRBJ1-1 gives the full variable domain: SAVISQKPSRDICQRGTSLTIQCQVDSQVTMMFWYRQQPGQSLTLIATANQGSEATYESGFVIDKFPISRPNLTFSTLTVSNMSPEDSSIYLCSVNRGGEAFFGQGTRLTVV.

The chain recombines TRBV4-1 with TRBJ2-1; D call uncertain. Germline-derived CDR1 and CDR2 are MGHRA and YSYEKL. CDR3 length equals 16 residues. V shed 0 bases and J shed 0 bases, with 9 bases lying between them. The CDR3 loop reads CASSQDPANSYNEQFF. The CDR3 coding sequence is TGCGCCAGCAGCCAAGATCCCGCTAACTCCTACAATGAGCAGTTCTTC.

The chain joins TRBV19 to TRBJ2-5; D call uncertain. The germline V gene encodes CDR1 LNHDA and CDR2 SQIVND (reference sequence). The CDR3 length is 13 residues. Trimming took 1 base from V and 1 from J, leaving 4 bases between them. CDR3 amino acids: CASSIASQETQYF. The CDR3 DNA reads TGTGCCAGTAGTATAGCCAGCCAAGAGACCCAGTACTTC.

The gene calls are TRBV25-1 and TRBJ2-2; no firm D call. The V gene lost 0 bases and the J gene lost 5 bases, with 4 bases spanning the gap. The CDR3 loop spans 13 amino acids. The germline V gene encodes CDR1 MGHDK and CDR2 SYGVNS. DNA of the CDR3: TGTGCCAGCAGTGAATATGGGACCGGGGAGCTGTTTTTT. The encoded protein is CASSEYGTGELFF.

The V gene is TRBV19, the J gene TRBJ2-7, with 7 bases fitting TRBD2. V was clipped by 11 bases and J by 6 bases; unmatched bases: 13. The germline V gene encodes CDR1 LNHDA and CDR2 SQIVND (reference sequence). This CDR3 has 13 amino acids. The CDR3 here is CACQLAGAGEQYF. The DNA of the CDR3 is TGTGCCTGCCAGCTGGCGGGAGCGGGCGAGCAGTACTTC.

The rearrangement links TRBV2 to TRBJ1-5; D is uncertain. Trimming pared 4 bases from V and 3 bases from J, leaving 7 bases between. The CDR3 covers 13 residues. Germline V gives CDR1 SNHLY, CDR2 FYNNEI. In DNA form, the CDR3 reads TGTGCCAGCAGTGTAGGGTCCAATCAGCCCCAGCATTTT. Translating it yields CASSVGSNQPQHF. Full variable domain (rest looked up from reference TRBV2 and TRBJ1-5): EPEVTQTPSHQVTQMGQEVILRCVPISNHLYFYWYRQILGQKVEFLVSFYNNEISEKSEIFDDQFSVERPDGSNFTLKIRSTKLEDSAMYFCASSVGSNQPQHFGDGTRLSIL.

This clone is medium-sized by share. The V and J genes are TRBV5-1 and TRBJ1-1; D ambiguous. Trimming stripped 0 bases from V and 5 bases from J, with 17 bases between. Germline V gene lookup returns CDR1 SGHRS and CDR2 YFSETQ. The CDR3 is made up of 16 amino acids. CDR3 protein: CASSLVAEGRRTEAFF. As DNA, the CDR3 is TGCGCCAGCAGCTTGGTGGCAGAAGGGCGCAGGACTGAAGCTTTCTTT.

The DNA of the CDR3 is TGTGCCAGCAGTTTACTGAAAACCTACGAGCAGTACTTC. It specifies CASSLLKTYEQYF. The chain uses TRBV28 and TRBJ2-7; D is undetermined. CDR1 MDHEN and CDR2 SYDVKM come from the germline V gene. The CDR3 covers 13 residues. Deletions cut 2 bases from V and 2 bases from J, with 7 bases between.

The V call is TRBV5-6, the J call TRBJ1-5, with 12 bases matching TRBD1. CDR1 is SGHDT, CDR2 YYEEEE, per germline. V lost 1 base, J lost 3 bases, and 5 bases stayed unmatched. The CDR3 is made up of 17 amino acids. Here the CDR3 reads CASSLPGTGGNNQPQHF. The CDR3 DNA is TGTGCCAGCAGCTTGCCCGGGACAGGGGGCAACAATCAGCCCCAGCATTTT.